The 22 T cell receptor beta chains below come from one sample, sequenced in a study of blood T cell repertoires in COVID-19. The method was immunoSEQ multiplex PCR; TCRdb's version includes in-frame clones alone and lacks a portion of them. The table includes roughly 220,000 clones, around 84% detected once. Sequencing input: peripheral blood. The receptors were sampled from a man between 60 and 70 years old with acute or convalescent COVID-19.

This clone was recorded only once. The V and J genes are TRBV19 and TRBJ1-1, with D possibly TRBD1 on 6 matching bases. The germline gives CDR1 LNHDA, CDR2 SQIVND (reference sequence). The CDR3 extends over 16 amino acids. Trimming left V 5 bases short and J 0 bases short, with 16 bases between. CDR3: CASSATGIRMNTEAFF. In DNA form, the CDR3 reads TGTGCCAGTAGTGCGACAGGTATCCGCATGAACACTGAAGCTTTCTTT.

The V and J genes are TRBV11-2 and TRBJ1-3; no clear D gene. The V gene's germline CDR1 is SGHAT and CDR2 FQNNGV. The CDR3 length is 17 residues. Trimming took 1 base from V and 0 from J, leaving 13 bases between them. The CDR3 coding sequence is TGTGCCAGCAGCTTAGGCCGAACCCCCAGCTCTGGAAACACCATATATTTT. This translates into CASSLGRTPSSGNTIYF.

The chain is built from TRBV5-6 and TRBJ2-7; 9 bases are a match to TRBD2. This CDR3 is 15 amino acids long. J gave up 3 bases and V 3 bases, and 7 bases lay outside the gene matches. The germline CDR1 and CDR2 sequences are SGHDT and YYEEEE. The CDR3 DNA is TGTGCCAGCAGCTCCGTGGGTAGCGGGGGCTACGAGCAGTACTTC. It codes for CASSSVGSGGYEQYF. The full variable domain, in which reference TRBV5-6 and TRBJ2-7 provide the parts outside the CDR3, is DAGVTQSPTHLIKTRGQQVTLRCSPKSGHDTVSWYQQALGQGPQFIFQYYEEEERQRGNFPDRFSGHQFPNYSSELNVNALLLGDSALYLCASSSVGSGGYEQYFGPGTRLTVT.

The chain employs TRBV28 and TRBJ1-5; no firm D call. Germline values: CDR1 MDHEN, CDR2 SYDVKM. V lost 4 bases to trimming and J lost 12 bases, with 10 bases between them. The CDR3 covers 11 residues. The CDR3 loop reads CASSSRLYQHF. The CDR3 DNA sequence: TGTGCCAGCAGTTCACGTCTCTACCAGCATTTT.

The sample holds one count of this clone. The chain carries TRBV27 and TRBJ1-5; a possible D gene is TRBD1 (5 bases). Germline CDR1 and CDR2: MNHEY and SMNVEV (reference sequence). This CDR3 region has 13 residues. V shed 0 bases and J shed 6 bases, with 6 bases lying between them. For the CDR3, the DNA is TGTGCCAGCAGTTTATCCAGGGTTCAGCCCCAGCATTTT. The encoded protein is CASSLSRVQPQHF.

Of note for this clone: Other DNA sequences in the same sample also yield this CDR3. The genes are TRBV5-1 and TRBJ2-7; possible D gene TRBD2, 6 bases. The CDR3 is made up of 14 amino acids. The V gene lost 0 bases and the J gene lost 2 bases, with 9 bases spanning the gap. Germline lookup yields CDR1 SGHRS and CDR2 YFSETQ. CDR3 in DNA: TGCGCCAGCAGCTTGGGGCGGGGACCCTACGAGCAGTACTTC. This translates into CASSLGRGPYEQYF.

This chain joins TRBV11-3 and TRBJ2-5, with D perhaps matching TRBD2 (5 bases). From germline, CDR1 is SGHNT and CDR2 YENEEA. With 5 bases removed from V and 4 bases from J, the gap between germline ends came to 11 bases. This CDR3 region has 13 residues. The CDR3 region is CASSPREGETQYF. CDR3 coding DNA: TGTGCCAGCAGCCCCCGGGAAGGAGAGACCCAGTACTTC.

The J gene is TRBJ2-3, the V gene TRBV24-1; 7 bases are a match to TRBD1. Germline V gene lookup returns CDR1 KGHDR and CDR2 SFDVKD. The CDR3 covers 16 residues. With V trimmed by 3 bases and J by 3 bases, 8 bases remained unmatched. CDR3 nucleotides: TGTGCCACCAGTGATCCACAGGGGTTTGGAACAGATACGCAGTATTTT. Its translation is CATSDPQGFGTDTQYF.

The chain uses TRBV6-2 or TRBV6-3 and TRBJ1-5; TRBD1 aligns across 8 bases. With 5 bases clipped from V and 6 bases from J, the junction kept 15 bases outside the gene matches. The CDR3 covers 17 residues. Germline values: CDR1 MNHEY, CDR2 SVGEGT. CDR3 coding DNA: TGTGCCAGCAGTGGGGGGCCCAGGGGGCCCGCGAGTCAGCCCCAGCATTTT. Its protein product is CASSGGPRGPASQPQHF.

J is TRBJ1-3 and V is TRBV5-4, with unresolved D. Germline loops: CDR1 SGHNT, CDR2 YYREEE (reference sequence). Between the trimmed V and J ends, which lost 1 base and 4 bases, there was a span of 3 bases. This CDR3 region has 12 residues. The CDR3 DNA follows: TGTGCCAGCAGCTTGCCAGGAAACACCATATATTTT. This gives the protein CASSLPGNTIYF. The full variable domain, completed using reference TRBV5-4 and TRBJ1-3, is ETGVTQSPTHLIKTRGQQVTLRCSSQSGHNTVSWYQQALGQGPQFIFQYYREEENGRGNFPPRFSGLQFPNYSSELNVNALELDDSALYLCASSLPGNTIYFGEGSWLTVV.

This chain uses TRBV7-7 with TRBJ2-1; D is unclear. CDR3 length: 13 amino acids. The V end lost 5 bases, the J end lost 9 bases, and 14 bases lay between the germline ends. Looked up from germline, CDR1 is SSHAT and CDR2 is FNYEAQ (reference sequence). The CDR3 nucleotides are TGTGCCAGCAGCCTAGGGCCTCTCTCTGAGCAGTTCTTC. This sequence encodes CASSLGPLSEQFF. Full variable domain (outside the CDR3, taken from reference TRBV7-7 and TRBJ2-1): GAGVSQSPRYKVTKRGQDVTLRCDPISSHATLYWYQQALGQGPEFLTYFNYEAQPDKSGLPSDRFSAERPEGSISTLTIQRTEQRDSAMYRCASSLGPLSEQFFGPGTRLTVL.

Here the CDR3 reads CASSLRTGSYGYTF. DNA for the CDR3: TGTGCCAGCAGTTTACGGACAGGGAGCTATGGCTACACCTTC. The chain is built from TRBV28 and TRBJ1-2; 8 positions match TRBD1. Trimming removed 2 bases from V and 4 bases from J; junction bases left unmatched: 3. The CDR3 contains 14 residues. Germline V lookup: CDR1 MDHEN, CDR2 SYDVKM.

CDR3 coding DNA: TGTGCCAGCAGCACCAGAACAGGGTCCAACACTGAAGCTTTCTTT. Protein: CASSTRTGSNTEAFF. The V gene is TRBV7-3, the J gene TRBJ1-1; a weak D match, TRBD1 (6 bases). V lost 5 bases, J lost 2 bases, and 15 bases lay in between. CDR1 is SGHTA, CDR2 FQGTGA, per germline. The CDR3 is 15 residues long.

The chain couples TRBV27 to TRBJ2-7, with D perhaps TRBD1 (6 bases). In germline, CDR1 is MNHEY, CDR2 SMNVEV (reference sequence). The CDR3 extends over 13 amino acids. V lost 5 bases and J lost 3, with 11 bases in between. The CDR3 coding sequence is TGTGCCAGCAGTCGACGGACAGACTACGAGCAGTACTTC. Translated: CASSRRTDYEQYF.

The chain recombines TRBV15 with TRBJ2-2; 8 bases are a match to TRBD2. The germline CDR1 and CDR2 sequences are LNHNV and YYDKDF (reference sequence). The V segment lost 0 bases and the J segment 6 bases; nucleotides outside the gene matches: 0. The CDR3 sequence is 14 residues long. CDR3 residues: CATSRDGGAGELFF. The CDR3 DNA follows: TGTGCCACCAGCAGAGACGGGGGGGCCGGGGAGCTGTTTTTT.

The gene calls are TRBV4-3 and TRBJ2-7, with 9 bases aligning to TRBD2. After removal of 0 bases from V and 0 bases from J, the junction contained 6 bases not matched to a gene. The CDR3 is made up of 17 amino acids. Germline V gives CDR1 LGHNA, CDR2 YSLEER. Here the CDR3 DNA reads TGCGCCAGCAGCCAAGATCCCCCTAGCGGGGACTCCTACGAGCAGTACTTC. Translated: CASSQDPPSGDSYEQYF.

This clone was seen just once. V is TRBV5-1 and J is TRBJ1-1; D not certain. The germline V gene has CDR1 SGHRS and CDR2 YFSETQ. Trimming shortened V by 2 bases and J by 1 base, and 12 bases separated the two germline ends. The CDR3 runs 15 residues. Here the CDR3 reads CASSLLHSSNTEAFF. The CDR3 nucleotides read TGCGCCAGCAGCTTACTCCATTCCTCGAACACTGAAGCTTTCTTT.

The gene calls are TRBV19 and TRBJ1-2; D possibly corresponds to TRBD1 (5 bases). This CDR3 contains 15 residues. In germline, CDR1 is LNHDA, CDR2 SQIVND (reference sequence). Deletions cut 1 base from V and 0 bases from J, with 9 bases between. The CDR3 spells CASSIGTLTNYGYTF. The CDR3 DNA sequence: TGTGCCAGTAGTATAGGGACACTAACTAACTATGGCTACACCTTC.

The chain recombines TRBV13 with TRBJ1-3, with 7 bases fitting TRBD1. CDR1 and CDR2 (germline): PRHDT, FYEKMQ (reference sequence). This CDR3 has 14 amino acids. V dropped 4 bases and J dropped 1; count of bases not matched to a gene: 1. This chain's CDR3 is CASSWGQSGNTIYF. CDR3 DNA: TGTGCCAGCAGCTGGGGACAGTCTGGAAACACCATATATTTT.

This clone has just a few counts. The chain employs TRBV18 and TRBJ1-2; a possible D gene is TRBD1 (5 bases). With 0 bases removed from V and 1 base from J, the gap between germline ends came to 12 bases. CDR1 KGHSH and CDR2 LQKENI come from the germline V gene. The CDR3 loop spans 16 amino acids. CDR3 DNA sequence: TGTGCCAGCTCACCACCAGGCCCGGGGGTTAACTATGGCTACACCTTC. Protein sequence: CASSPPGPGVNYGYTF.

This clone was seen only once. Written as DNA, the CDR3 is TGCAGCGCCCGACAGGGGGCGGACACCGGGGAGCTGTTTTTT. Amino acids: CSARQGADTGELFF. V is TRBV29-1 and J is TRBJ2-2; 10 positions match TRBD1. There are 14 residues in the CDR3. The germline gives CDR1 SQVTM, CDR2 ANQGSEA. V lost 7 bases, J lost 3 bases, and 5 bases stayed unmatched.

This clone was recorded once. This sequence joins TRBV28 and TRBJ1-1; D unclear. The ends were cut back, 5 bases at V and 2 bases at J, with 18 bases in the middle. The CDR3 runs to 16 residues. Germline values: CDR1 MDHEN, CDR2 SYDVKM. CDR3 residues: CASSPPNLAVNTEAFF. DNA for the CDR3: TGTGCCAGCAGTCCCCCAAATTTGGCGGTCAACACTGAAGCTTTCTTT.